The rows below give T cell receptor beta chains drawn from one sample of a study of blood T cells in healthy people across ages. MiXCR, applied by TCRdb to the 5' RACE reads, yields one record per CDR3 protein. The table shows roughly 1,300,000 distinct CDR3 sequences, with roughly 59% occurring only once. The sequenced sample was blood. Receptor source: a man between 18 and 29 years old in good health. Each CDR3 is given with its conserved first and last residue. A D gene is named only where the DNA matches it firmly. Only part of the rows carry a size: once, few, many, or a class if the clone is expanded.

- | TRBJ2-3 | TRBV6-2/TRBV6-3 | 16 | - | TGTGCCAGCAGTTACTCGATTGAGTACCTAGAAGATACGCAGTATTTT | CASSYSIEYLEDTQYF
- | TRBJ2-5 | TRBV20-1 | 14 | TRBD2 | TGCAGTGCTCCTGGGACTAGAGACTACAAGGAGCAGTACTTC | CSAPGTRDYKEQYF
once | TRBJ2-1 | TRBV7-9 | 13 | - | TGTGCCAGCAGCTTTTCAGGGGAAGAGACCCAGTTCTTC | CASSFSGEETQFF
once | TRBJ2-7 | TRBV29-1 | 13 | - | TGCAGCGCATGGGGGAGCTCCTACAATGAGCAGTACTTC | CSAWGSSYNEQYF
few | TRBJ2-7 | TRBV7-2 | 12 | TRBD2 | TGTGCCAGCAGTTATAGCGGGGGCTCAGAGTACTTC | CASSYSGGSEYF
- | TRBJ2-3 | TRBV28 | 13 | - | TGTGCCAGCAGTAGAGTAGTGATGGATACGCAGTATTTT | CASSRVVMDTQYF
few | TRBJ1-6 | TRBV11-2 | 15 | TRBD1 | TGTGCCAGCAGAGCAGGGGGGACGGTTAATTCACCCCTCCACTTT | CASRAGGTVNSPLHF
few | TRBJ2-2 | TRBV29-1 | 14 | - | TGCAGCGTTCTCGTTTCGATGAACACCGGGGAGCTGTTTTTT | CSVLVSMNTGELFF
few | TRBJ1-4 | TRBV4-1 | 15 | TRBD1 | TGCGCCAGCAGCCAAGATTGGGACAGGGGGCAGAAACTGTTTTTT | CASSQDWDRGQKLFF
- | TRBJ1-5 | TRBV29-1 | 13 | TRBD1 | TGCAGCGTTGGAGACAGGGGCCTTCAGCCCCAGCATTTT | CSVGDRGLQPQHF
few | TRBJ2-3 | TRBV12-3/TRBV12-4 | 15 | - | TGTGCCAGCAGTTTGGAGGCAGTGAACCCAGATACGCAGTATTTT | CASSLEAVNPDTQYF
- | TRBJ2-1 | TRBV20-1 | 15 | TRBD2 | TGCAGTGCTCTGGGACTAGCGGGAGGAGAGAATGAGCAGTTCTTC | CSALGLAGGENEQFF
few | TRBJ2-5 | TRBV20-1 | 15 | TRBD1 | TGCAGTGCTAATCCCGGGACAGGGGAAAGAGAGACCCAGTACTTC | CSANPGTGERETQYF
- | TRBJ2-7 | TRBV20-1 | 13 | - | TGCAGTGCTAGAGGCACAGGGTCCCACGAGCAGTACTTC | CSARGTGSHEQYF
- | TRBJ2-3 | TRBV20-1 | 14 | TRBD2 | TGCAGTGCCACCTGGCTAGCGGGGTACGATACGCAGTATTTT | CSATWLAGYDTQYF
- | TRBJ2-5 | TRBV28 | 15 | TRBD1 | TGTGCCAGCAGCTGGGGACAGGAACTCCAAGAGACCCAGTACTTC | CASSWGQELQETQYF